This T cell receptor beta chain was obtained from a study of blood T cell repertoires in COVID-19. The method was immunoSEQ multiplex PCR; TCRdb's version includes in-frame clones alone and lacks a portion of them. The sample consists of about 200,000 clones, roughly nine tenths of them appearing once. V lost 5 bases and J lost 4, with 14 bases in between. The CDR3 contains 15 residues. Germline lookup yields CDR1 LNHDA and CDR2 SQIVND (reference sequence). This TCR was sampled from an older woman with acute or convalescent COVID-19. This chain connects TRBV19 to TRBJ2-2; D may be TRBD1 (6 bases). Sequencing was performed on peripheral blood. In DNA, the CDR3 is TGTGCCAGTAGTTTGGGGGCGTCGGGCACCGGGGAGCTGTTTTTT. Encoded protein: CASSLGASGTGELFF.